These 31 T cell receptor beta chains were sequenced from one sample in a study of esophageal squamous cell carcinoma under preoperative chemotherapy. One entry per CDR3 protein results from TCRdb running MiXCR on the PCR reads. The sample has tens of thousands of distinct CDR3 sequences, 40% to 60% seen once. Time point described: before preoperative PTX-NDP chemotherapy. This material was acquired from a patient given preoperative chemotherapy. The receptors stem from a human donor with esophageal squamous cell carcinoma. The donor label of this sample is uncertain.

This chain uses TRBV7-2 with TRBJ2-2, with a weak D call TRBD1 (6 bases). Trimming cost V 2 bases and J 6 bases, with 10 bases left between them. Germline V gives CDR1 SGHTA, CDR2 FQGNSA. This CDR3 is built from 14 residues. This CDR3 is CASSLFRGPGELFF. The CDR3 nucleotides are TGTGCCAGCAGCTTATTCAGGGGTCCCGGGGAGCTGTTTTTT. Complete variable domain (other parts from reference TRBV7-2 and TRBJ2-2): GAGVSQSPSNKVTEKGKDVELRCDPISGHTALYWYRQSLGQGLEFLIYFQGNSAPDKSGLPSDRFSAERTGGSVSTLTIQRTQQEDSAVYLCASSLFRGPGELFFGEGSRLTVL.

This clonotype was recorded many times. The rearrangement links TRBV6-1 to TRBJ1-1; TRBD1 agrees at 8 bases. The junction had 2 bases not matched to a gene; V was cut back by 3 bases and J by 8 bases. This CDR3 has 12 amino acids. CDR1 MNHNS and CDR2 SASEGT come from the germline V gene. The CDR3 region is CASSETGVEAFF. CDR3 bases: TGTGCCAGCAGTGAGACAGGGGTGGAAGCTTTCTTT.

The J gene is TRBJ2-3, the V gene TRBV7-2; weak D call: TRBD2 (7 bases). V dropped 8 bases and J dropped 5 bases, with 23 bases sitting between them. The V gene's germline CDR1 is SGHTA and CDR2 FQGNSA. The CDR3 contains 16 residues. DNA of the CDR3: TGTGCCAGCCGCCTACAGGGAGGGAGAGCGAAAGATACGCAGTATTTT. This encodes CASRLQGGRAKDTQYF.

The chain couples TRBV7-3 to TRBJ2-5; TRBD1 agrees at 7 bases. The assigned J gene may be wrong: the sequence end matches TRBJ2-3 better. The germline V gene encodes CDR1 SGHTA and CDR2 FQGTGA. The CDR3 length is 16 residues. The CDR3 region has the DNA TGTGCCAGTACGGCCACAGGGGCCCGAGACCAGGAGACCCAGTATTTT. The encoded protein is CASTATGARDQETQYF.

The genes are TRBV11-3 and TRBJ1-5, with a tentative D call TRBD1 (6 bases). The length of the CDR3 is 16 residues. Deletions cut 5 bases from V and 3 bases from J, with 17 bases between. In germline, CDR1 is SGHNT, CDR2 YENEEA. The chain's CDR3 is CASSLGGGGLNQPQHF. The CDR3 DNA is TGTGCCAGCAGCCTAGGGGGGGGGGGACTCAATCAGCCCCAGCATTTT.

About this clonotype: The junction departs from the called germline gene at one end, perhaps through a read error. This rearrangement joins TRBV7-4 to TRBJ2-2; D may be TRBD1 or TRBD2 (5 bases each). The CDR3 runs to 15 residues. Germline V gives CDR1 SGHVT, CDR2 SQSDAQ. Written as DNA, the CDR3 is TGTGCCAGCAGCCGCCAGACAGCGAACACCGGGGAGCAGTTTTTT. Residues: CASSRQTANTGEQFF.

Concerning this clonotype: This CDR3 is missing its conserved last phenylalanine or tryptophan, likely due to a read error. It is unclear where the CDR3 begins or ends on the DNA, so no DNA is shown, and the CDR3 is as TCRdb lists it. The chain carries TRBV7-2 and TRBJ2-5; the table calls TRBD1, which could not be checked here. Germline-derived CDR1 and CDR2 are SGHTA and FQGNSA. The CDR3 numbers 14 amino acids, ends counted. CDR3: CARGFFRGEETRYL.

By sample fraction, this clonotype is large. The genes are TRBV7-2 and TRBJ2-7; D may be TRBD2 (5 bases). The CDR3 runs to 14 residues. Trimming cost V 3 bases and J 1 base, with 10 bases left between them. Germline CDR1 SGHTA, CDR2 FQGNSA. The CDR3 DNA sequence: TGTGCCAGCAGCTTTTTTCGGGATTCCTACGAGCAGTACTTC. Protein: CASSFFRDSYEQYF.

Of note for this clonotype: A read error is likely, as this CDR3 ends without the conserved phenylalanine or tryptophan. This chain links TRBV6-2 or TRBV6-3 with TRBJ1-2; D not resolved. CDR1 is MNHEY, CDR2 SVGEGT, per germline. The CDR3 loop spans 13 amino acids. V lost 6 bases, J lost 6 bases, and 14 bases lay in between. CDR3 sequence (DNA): TGTGCCAGCAGCCCCACGGTGCTCCATGGCTACACCTTA. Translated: CASSPTVLHGYTL.

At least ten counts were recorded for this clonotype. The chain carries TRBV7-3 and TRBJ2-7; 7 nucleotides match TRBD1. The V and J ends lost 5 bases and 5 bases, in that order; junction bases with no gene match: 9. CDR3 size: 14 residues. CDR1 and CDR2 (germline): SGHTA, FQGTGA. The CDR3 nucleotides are TGTGCCAGCAGCGTACAGGGGTCCGGGGACGAGCAGTACTTC. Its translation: CASSVQGSGDEQYF. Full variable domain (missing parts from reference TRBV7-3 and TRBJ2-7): GAGVSQTPSNKVTEKGKYVELRCDPISGHTALYWYRQSLGQGPEFLIYFQGTGAADDSGLPNDRFFAVRPEGSVSTLKIQRTERGDSAVYLCASSVQGSGDEQYFGPGTRLTVT.

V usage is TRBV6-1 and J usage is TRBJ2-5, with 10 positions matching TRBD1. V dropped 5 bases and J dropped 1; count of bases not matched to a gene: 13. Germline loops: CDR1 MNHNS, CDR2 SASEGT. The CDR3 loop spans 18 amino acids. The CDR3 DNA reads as TGTGCCAGCAGTACCAGCTCCCGGACAGGGGGTCTCCAAGAGACCCAGTACTTC. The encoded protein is CASSTSSRTGGLQETQYF.

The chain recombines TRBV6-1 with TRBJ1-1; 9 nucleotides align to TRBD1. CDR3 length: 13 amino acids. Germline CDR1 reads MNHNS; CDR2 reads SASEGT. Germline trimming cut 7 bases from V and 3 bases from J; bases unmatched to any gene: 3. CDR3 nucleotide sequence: TGTGCCAGCAAGACAGGGGGTTACACTGAAGCTTTCTTT. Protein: CASKTGGYTEAFF.

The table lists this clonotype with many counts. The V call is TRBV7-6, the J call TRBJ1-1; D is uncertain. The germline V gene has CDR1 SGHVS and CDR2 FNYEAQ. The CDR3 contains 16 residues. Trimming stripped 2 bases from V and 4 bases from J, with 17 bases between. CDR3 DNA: TGTGCCAGCAGCTTATCCGGGTGGGGTCTGGGCACTGAAGCTTTCTTT. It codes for CASSLSGWGLGTEAFF.

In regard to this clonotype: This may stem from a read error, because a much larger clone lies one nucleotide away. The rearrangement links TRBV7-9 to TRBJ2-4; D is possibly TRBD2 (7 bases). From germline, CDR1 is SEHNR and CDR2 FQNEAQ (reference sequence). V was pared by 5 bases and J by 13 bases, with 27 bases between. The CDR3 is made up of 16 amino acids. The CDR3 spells CASSPILAEGDNEQYF. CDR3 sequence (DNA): TGTGCCAGCAGCCCCATCCTAGCGGAGGGGGACAATGAGCAGTACTTC.

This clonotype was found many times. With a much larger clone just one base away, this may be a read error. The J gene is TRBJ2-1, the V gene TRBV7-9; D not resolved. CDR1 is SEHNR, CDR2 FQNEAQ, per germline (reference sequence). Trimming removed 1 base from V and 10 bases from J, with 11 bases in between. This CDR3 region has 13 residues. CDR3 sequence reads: CASSLDQTGEQFF. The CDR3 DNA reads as TGTGCCAGCAGCTTAGATCAGACGGGCGAGCAGTTCTTC.

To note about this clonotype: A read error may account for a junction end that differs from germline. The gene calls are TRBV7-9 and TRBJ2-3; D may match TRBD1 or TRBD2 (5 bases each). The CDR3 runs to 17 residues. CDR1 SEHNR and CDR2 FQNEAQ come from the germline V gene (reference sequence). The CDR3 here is CARSRASGLSATDTQYF. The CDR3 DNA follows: TGTGCCAGGAGCCGAGCCTCGGGGCTATCAGCCACAGATACGCAGTACTTT.

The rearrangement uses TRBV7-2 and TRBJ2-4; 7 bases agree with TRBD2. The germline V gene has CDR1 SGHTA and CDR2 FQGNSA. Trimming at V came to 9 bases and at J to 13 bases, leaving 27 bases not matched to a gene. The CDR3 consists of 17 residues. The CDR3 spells CARSRRAGRWGKNTQYF. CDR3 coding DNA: TGTGCCAGGAGCCGCCGAGCGGGGCGGTGGGGCAAAAATACGCAGTACTTC.

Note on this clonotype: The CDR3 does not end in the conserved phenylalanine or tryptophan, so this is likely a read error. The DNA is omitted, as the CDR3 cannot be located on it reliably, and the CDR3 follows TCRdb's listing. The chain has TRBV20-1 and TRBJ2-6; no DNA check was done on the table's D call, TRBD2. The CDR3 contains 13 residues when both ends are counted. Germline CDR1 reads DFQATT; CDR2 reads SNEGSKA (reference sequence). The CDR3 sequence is CSARDEGRSGKPS.

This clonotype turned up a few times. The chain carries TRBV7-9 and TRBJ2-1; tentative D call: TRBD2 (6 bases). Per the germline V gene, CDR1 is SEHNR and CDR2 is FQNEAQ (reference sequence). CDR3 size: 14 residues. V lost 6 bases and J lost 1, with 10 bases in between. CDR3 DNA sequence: TGTGCCAGCAGGCCTGGAGGGTCCTACAATGAGCAGTTCTTC. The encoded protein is CASRPGGSYNEQFF.

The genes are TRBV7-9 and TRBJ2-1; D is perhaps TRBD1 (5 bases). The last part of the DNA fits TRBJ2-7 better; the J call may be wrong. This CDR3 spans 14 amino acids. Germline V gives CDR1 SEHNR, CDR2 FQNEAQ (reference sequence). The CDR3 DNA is TGTGCCAGCAGCTTAGGGAGCCCAGGGAATGAGCAGTACTTC. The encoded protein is CASSLGSPGNEQYF.

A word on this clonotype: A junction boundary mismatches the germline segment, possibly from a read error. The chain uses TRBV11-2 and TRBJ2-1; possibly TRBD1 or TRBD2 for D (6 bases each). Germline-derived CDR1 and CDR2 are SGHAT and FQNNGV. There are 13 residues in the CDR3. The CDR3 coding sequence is TGTGCCAGCAGCTTAGATCAATCGGTGCGGGGACACTTC. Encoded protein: CASSLDQSVRGHF. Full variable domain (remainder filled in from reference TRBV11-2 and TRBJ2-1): EAGVAQSPRYKIIEKRQSVAFWCNPISGHATLYWYQQILGQGPKLLIQFQNNGVVDDSQLPKDRFSAERLKGVDSTLKIQPAKLEDSAVYLCASSLDQSVRGHFGPGTRLTVL.

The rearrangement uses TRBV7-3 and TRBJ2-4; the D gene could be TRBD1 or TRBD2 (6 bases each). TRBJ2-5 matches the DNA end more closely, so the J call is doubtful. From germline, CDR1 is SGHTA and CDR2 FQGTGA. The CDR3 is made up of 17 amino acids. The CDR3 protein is CASSVRPGGRDQETQYF. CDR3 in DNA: TGTGCCAGCAGCGTGAGGCCCGGGGGCCGGGACCAAGAGACCCAGTACTTC.

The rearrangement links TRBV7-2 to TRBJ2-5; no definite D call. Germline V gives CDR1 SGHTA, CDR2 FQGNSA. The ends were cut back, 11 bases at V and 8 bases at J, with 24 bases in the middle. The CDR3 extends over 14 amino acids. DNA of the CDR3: TGTGCCGGGCGCGGCGGCCGTGACAAAAACACCCAGTACTTC. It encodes CAGRGGRDKNTQYF.

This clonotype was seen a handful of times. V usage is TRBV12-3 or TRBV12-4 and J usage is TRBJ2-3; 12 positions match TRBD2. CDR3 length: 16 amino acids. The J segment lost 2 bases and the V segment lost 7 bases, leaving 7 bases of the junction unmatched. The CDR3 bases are TGTGCCAGCACCAGGACTAGCGGGATAATCACAGATACGCAGTATTTT. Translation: CASTRTSGIITDTQYF.

The DNA of the CDR3 is TGTGCCAGCAGCTTAGGGGGACAGGTGAACAATGAGCAGTTCTTC. This sequence encodes CASSLGGQVNNEQFF. The chain uses TRBV11-3 and TRBJ2-5, with 8 bases lining up with TRBD1. The closer fit of TRBJ2-1 to the DNA end suggests the J call may be wrong. CDR3 length: 15 residues. Germline CDR1 reads SGHNT; CDR2 reads YENEEA.

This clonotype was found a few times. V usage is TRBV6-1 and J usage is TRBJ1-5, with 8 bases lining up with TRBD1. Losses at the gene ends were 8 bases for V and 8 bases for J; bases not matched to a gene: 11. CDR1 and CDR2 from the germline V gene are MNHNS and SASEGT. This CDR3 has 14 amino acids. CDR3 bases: TGTGCCAGCTACCCTTCAGGGGGCGGGGAGCCCCAGCATTTT. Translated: CASYPSGGGEPQHF.

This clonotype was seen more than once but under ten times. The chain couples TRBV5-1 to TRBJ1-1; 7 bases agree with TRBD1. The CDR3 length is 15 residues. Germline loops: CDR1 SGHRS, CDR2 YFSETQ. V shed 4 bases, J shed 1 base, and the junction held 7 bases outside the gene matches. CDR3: CASSRGQAPNTEAFF. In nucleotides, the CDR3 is TGCGCCAGCAGCCGCGGACAGGCCCCGAACACTGAAGCTTTCTTT.

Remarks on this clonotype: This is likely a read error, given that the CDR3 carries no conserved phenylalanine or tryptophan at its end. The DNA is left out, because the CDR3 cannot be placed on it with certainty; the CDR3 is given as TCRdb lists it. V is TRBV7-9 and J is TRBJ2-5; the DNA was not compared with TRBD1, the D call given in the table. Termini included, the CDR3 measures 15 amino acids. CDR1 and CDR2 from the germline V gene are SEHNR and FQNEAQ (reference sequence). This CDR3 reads CASSPRDNGQETQHS.

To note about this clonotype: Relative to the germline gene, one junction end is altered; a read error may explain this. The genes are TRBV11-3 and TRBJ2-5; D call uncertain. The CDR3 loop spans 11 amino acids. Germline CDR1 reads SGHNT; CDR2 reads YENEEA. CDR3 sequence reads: CASSLAETQNF. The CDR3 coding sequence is TGTGCCAGCAGCTTAGCAGAGACCCAGAATTTC.

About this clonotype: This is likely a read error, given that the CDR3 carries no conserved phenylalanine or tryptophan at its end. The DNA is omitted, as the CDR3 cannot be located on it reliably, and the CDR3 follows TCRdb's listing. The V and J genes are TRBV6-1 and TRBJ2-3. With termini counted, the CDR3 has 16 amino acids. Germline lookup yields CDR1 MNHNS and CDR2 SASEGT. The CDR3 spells CASSEFWGSPKTSRTL.

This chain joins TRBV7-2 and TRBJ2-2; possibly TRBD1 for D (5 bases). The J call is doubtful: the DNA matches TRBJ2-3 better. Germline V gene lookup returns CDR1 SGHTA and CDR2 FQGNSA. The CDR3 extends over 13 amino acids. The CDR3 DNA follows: TGTGCCAGCAGCTTCAGGGTAACCGATACGCAGTATTTT. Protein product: CASSFRVTDTQYF.